The entry that follows covers one T cell receptor (beta chain) sequence. As yet, its antigen is unknown. This record belongs to a study of Ad26.COV2.S vaccination and SARS-CoV-2 variants. Overall study: Ad26.COV2.S, an intramuscular injection, was given once or twice 56 days apart. Study observations and caveats: Responses of spike-specific T cells (both CD8+ and CD4+) reportedly showed substantial breadth after vaccination.

The protocol was immunoSEQ multiplex PCR, while the TCRdb copy is restricted to in-frame clones and leaves out a portion. The sample holds 300,000 to 400,000 clones; approximately 86% are singletons and the top ten take roughly 10%. Treatment in this sample: some 19 received Ad26.COV2.S at low or high dose, single or two shots; 5 received placebo; per-sample allocation not given. The investigators took samples on day 63 after the first vaccine or placebo injection. Trimming removed 3 bases at V and 0 bases at J, with 14 bases between. This CDR3 is built from 16 residues. Germline CDR1 is LNHDA and CDR2 is SQIVND (reference sequence).

J is TRBJ1-1 and V is TRBV19; D not resolved. The sequenced sample was peripheral blood, obtained in a trial of Ad26.COV2.S vaccine versus placebo. This clonotype was sampled from a person aged 18 to 59 who received the Ad26.COV2.S COVID-19 vaccine or a placebo. The CDR3 protein is CASSIRREGVNTEAFF. CDR3 sequence (DNA): TGTGCCAGTAGTATTAGGAGGGAGGGCGTGAACACTGAAGCTTTCTTT.